This T cell receptor (beta chain) was sequenced during a study of cytomegalovirus exposure and HLA in healthy donors. The study's findings and limits: Earlier results showed most TCR beta V segments being productive about 87% or about 30% of the time.

The PCR made use of 60 Vbeta and 13 Jbeta primers. TCRdb's table, derived via immunoSEQ multiplex PCR, lists solely in-frame clones and lacks some. The sample records roughly 150,000 clones, approximately 80% being singletons. The germline V gene has CDR1 SGHAT and CDR2 FQNNGV. V was trimmed by 5 bases and J by 5 bases, leaving 18 bases between them. The CDR3 spans 15 residues. The donors comprised healthy bone marrow donors. With respect to this clone: Its antigen is as yet unknown.

The J gene is TRBJ2-5, the V gene TRBV11-2; a possible D gene is TRBD1 (6 bases). The TCR was taken from a man aged 35 to 55 in good health and CMV-seropositive. Sequenced material: PBMCs. For the CDR3, the DNA is TGTGCCAGCAGCCAGTACAGGGTTGTCACGGAGACCCAGTACTTC. It encodes CASSQYRVVTETQYF.